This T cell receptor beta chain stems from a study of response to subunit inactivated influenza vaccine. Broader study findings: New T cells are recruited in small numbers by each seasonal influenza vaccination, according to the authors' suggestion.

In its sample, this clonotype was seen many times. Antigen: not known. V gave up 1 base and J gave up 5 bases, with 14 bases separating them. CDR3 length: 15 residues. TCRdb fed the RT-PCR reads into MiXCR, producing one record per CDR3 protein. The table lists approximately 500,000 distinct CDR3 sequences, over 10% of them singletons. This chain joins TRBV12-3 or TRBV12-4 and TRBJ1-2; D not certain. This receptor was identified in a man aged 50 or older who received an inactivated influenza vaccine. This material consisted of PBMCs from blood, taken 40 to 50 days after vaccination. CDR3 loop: CASSLGASPLYGYTF. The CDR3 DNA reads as TGTGCCAGCAGTTTAGGGGCCTCCCCCTTGTATGGCTACACCTTC.